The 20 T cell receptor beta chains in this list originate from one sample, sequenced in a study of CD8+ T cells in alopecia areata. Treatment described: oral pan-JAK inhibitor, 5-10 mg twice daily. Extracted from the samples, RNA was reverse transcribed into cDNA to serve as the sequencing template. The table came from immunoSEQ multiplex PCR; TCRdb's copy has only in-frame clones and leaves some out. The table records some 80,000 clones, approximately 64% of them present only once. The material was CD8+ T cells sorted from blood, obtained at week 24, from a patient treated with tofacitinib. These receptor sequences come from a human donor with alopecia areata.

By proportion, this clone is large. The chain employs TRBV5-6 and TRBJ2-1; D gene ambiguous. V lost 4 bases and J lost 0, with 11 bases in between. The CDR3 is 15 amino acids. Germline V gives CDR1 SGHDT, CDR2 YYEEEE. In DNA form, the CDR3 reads TGTGCCAGCAGCCCCGACTTGAGCTCCTACAATGAGCAGTTCTTC. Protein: CASSPDLSSYNEQFF.

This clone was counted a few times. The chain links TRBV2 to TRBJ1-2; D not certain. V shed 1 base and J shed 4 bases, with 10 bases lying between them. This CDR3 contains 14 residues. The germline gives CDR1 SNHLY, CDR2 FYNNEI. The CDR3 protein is CASSEVLAAYGYTF. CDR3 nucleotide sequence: TGTGCCAGCAGTGAAGTCCTGGCGGCCTATGGCTACACCTTC.

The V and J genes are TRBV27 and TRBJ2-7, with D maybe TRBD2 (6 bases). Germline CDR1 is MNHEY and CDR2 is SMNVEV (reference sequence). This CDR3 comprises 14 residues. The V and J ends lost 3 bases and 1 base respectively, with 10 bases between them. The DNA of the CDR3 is TGTGCCAGCAGTTTGGCCGGGACTTCCTACGAGCAGTACTTC. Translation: CASSLAGTSYEQYF.

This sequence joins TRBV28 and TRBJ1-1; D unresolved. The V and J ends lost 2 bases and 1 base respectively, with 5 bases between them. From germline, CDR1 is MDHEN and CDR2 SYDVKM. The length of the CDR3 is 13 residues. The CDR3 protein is CASSLGRNTEAFF. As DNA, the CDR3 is TGTGCCAGCAGTTTAGGGAGGAACACTGAAGCTTTCTTT.

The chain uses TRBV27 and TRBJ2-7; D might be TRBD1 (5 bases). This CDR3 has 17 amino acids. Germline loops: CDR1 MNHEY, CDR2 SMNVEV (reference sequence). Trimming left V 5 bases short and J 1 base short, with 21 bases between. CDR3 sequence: CASSHLPRVGGSYEQYF. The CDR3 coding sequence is TGTGCCAGCAGTCACCTCCCCAGGGTTGGTGGGTCCTACGAGCAGTACTTC.

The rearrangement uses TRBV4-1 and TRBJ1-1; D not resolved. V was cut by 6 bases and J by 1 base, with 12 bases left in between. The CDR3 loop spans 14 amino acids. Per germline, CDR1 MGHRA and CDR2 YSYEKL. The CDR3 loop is CASRQTMENTEAFF. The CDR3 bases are TGCGCCAGCAGGCAAACTATGGAGAACACTGAAGCTTTCTTT.

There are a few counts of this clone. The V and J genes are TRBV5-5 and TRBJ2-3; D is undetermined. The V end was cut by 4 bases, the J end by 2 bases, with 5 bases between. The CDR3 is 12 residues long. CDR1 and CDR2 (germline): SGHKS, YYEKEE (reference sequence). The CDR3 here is CASSHITDTQYF. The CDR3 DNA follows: TGTGCCAGCAGCCACATCACAGATACGCAGTATTTT.

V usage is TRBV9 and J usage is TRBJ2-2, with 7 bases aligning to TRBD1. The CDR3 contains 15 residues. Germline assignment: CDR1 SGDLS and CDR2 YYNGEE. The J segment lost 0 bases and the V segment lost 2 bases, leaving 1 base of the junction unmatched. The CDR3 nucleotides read TGTGCCAGCAGCGTGGGGACAGCGAACACCGGGGAGCTGTTTTTT. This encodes CASSVGTANTGELFF.

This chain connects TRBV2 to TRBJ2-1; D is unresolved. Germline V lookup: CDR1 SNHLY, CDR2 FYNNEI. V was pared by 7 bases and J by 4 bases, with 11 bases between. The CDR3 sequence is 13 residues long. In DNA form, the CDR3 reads TGTGCCAGCAAGCTGATAGGGTACAATGAGCAGTTCTTC. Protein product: CASKLIGYNEQFF.

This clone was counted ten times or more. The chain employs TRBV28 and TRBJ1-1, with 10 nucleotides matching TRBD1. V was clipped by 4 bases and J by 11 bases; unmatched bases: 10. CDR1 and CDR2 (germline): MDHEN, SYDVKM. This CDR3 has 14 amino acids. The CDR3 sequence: CASSSMTGGLWAFF. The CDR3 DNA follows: TGTGCCAGCAGTTCTATGACAGGGGGCTTATGGGCTTTCTTT.

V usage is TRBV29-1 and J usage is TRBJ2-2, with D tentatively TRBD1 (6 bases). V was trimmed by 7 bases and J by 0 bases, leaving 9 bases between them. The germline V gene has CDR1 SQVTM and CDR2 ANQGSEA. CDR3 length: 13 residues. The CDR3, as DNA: TGCAGCGCTGGACAGACGAACACCGGGGAGCTGTTTTTT. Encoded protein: CSAGQTNTGELFF.

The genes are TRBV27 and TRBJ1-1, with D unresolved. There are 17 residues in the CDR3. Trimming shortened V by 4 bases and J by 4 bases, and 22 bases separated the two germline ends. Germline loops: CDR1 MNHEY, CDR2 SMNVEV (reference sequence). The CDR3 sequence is CASSSTIFRGGSTEAFF. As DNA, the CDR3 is TGTGCCAGCAGTTCCACTATCTTCCGGGGAGGGAGCACTGAAGCTTTCTTT.

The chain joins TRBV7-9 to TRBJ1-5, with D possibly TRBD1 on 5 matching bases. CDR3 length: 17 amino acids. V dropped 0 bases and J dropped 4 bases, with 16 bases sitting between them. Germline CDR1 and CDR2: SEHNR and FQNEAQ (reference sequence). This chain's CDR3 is CASSLAGAGLGNQPQHF. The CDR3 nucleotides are TGTGCCAGCAGCTTAGCCGGGGCCGGTCTCGGTAATCAGCCCCAGCATTTT.

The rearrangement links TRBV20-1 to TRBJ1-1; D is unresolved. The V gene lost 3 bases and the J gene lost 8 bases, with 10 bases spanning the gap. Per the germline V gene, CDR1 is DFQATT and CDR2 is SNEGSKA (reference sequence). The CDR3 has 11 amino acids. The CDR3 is CSASSAREAFF. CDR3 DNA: TGCAGTGCTAGCTCGGCCAGGGAAGCTTTCTTT.

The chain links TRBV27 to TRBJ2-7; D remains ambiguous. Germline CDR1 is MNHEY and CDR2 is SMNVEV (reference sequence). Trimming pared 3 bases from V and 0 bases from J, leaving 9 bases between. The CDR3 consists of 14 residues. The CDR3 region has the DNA TGTGCCAGCAGTTTTGTTATAAACTCCTACGAGCAGTACTTC. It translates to CASSFVINSYEQYF.

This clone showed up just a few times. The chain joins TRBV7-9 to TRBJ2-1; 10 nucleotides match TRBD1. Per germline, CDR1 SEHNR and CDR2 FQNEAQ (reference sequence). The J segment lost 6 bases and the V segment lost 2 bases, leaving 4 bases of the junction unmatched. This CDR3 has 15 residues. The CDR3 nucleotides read TGTGCCAGCAGCTTACGGGACAGGGGAGGCAATGAGCAGTTCTTC. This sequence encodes CASSLRDRGGNEQFF.

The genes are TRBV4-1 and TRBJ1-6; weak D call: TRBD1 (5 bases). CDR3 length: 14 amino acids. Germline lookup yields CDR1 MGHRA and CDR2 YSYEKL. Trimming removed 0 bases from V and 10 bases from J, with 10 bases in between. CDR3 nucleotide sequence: TGCGCCAGCAGCCAAGAGGGGGATGGGTCACCCCTCCACTTT. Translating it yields CASSQEGDGSPLHF.

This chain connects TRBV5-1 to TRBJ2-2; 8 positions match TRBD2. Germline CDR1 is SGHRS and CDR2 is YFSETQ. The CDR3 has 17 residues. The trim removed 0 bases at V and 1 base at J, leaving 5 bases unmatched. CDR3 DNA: TGCGCCAGCAGCTTGGGGTATCTAGCGGGGAACACCGGGGAGCTGTTTTTT. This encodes CASSLGYLAGNTGELFF.

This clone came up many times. The CDR3 nucleotides read TGCGCCAGCAGGGCAGACCAAGAGACCCAGTACTTC. Translating it yields CASRADQETQYF. The V gene is TRBV4-1, the J gene TRBJ2-5; D not certain. The CDR3 runs 12 residues. The germline V gene encodes CDR1 MGHRA and CDR2 YSYEKL. Between the trimmed V and J ends, which lost 6 bases and 0 bases, there was a span of 5 bases.

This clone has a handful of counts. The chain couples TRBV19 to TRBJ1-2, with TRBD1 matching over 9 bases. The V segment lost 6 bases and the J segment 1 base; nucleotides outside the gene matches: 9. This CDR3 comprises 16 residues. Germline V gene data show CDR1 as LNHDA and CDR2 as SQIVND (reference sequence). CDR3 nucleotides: TGTGCCAGTAGGATCGGGACAGGGCGAAGTAACTATGGCTACACCTTC. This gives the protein CASRIGTGRSNYGYTF.